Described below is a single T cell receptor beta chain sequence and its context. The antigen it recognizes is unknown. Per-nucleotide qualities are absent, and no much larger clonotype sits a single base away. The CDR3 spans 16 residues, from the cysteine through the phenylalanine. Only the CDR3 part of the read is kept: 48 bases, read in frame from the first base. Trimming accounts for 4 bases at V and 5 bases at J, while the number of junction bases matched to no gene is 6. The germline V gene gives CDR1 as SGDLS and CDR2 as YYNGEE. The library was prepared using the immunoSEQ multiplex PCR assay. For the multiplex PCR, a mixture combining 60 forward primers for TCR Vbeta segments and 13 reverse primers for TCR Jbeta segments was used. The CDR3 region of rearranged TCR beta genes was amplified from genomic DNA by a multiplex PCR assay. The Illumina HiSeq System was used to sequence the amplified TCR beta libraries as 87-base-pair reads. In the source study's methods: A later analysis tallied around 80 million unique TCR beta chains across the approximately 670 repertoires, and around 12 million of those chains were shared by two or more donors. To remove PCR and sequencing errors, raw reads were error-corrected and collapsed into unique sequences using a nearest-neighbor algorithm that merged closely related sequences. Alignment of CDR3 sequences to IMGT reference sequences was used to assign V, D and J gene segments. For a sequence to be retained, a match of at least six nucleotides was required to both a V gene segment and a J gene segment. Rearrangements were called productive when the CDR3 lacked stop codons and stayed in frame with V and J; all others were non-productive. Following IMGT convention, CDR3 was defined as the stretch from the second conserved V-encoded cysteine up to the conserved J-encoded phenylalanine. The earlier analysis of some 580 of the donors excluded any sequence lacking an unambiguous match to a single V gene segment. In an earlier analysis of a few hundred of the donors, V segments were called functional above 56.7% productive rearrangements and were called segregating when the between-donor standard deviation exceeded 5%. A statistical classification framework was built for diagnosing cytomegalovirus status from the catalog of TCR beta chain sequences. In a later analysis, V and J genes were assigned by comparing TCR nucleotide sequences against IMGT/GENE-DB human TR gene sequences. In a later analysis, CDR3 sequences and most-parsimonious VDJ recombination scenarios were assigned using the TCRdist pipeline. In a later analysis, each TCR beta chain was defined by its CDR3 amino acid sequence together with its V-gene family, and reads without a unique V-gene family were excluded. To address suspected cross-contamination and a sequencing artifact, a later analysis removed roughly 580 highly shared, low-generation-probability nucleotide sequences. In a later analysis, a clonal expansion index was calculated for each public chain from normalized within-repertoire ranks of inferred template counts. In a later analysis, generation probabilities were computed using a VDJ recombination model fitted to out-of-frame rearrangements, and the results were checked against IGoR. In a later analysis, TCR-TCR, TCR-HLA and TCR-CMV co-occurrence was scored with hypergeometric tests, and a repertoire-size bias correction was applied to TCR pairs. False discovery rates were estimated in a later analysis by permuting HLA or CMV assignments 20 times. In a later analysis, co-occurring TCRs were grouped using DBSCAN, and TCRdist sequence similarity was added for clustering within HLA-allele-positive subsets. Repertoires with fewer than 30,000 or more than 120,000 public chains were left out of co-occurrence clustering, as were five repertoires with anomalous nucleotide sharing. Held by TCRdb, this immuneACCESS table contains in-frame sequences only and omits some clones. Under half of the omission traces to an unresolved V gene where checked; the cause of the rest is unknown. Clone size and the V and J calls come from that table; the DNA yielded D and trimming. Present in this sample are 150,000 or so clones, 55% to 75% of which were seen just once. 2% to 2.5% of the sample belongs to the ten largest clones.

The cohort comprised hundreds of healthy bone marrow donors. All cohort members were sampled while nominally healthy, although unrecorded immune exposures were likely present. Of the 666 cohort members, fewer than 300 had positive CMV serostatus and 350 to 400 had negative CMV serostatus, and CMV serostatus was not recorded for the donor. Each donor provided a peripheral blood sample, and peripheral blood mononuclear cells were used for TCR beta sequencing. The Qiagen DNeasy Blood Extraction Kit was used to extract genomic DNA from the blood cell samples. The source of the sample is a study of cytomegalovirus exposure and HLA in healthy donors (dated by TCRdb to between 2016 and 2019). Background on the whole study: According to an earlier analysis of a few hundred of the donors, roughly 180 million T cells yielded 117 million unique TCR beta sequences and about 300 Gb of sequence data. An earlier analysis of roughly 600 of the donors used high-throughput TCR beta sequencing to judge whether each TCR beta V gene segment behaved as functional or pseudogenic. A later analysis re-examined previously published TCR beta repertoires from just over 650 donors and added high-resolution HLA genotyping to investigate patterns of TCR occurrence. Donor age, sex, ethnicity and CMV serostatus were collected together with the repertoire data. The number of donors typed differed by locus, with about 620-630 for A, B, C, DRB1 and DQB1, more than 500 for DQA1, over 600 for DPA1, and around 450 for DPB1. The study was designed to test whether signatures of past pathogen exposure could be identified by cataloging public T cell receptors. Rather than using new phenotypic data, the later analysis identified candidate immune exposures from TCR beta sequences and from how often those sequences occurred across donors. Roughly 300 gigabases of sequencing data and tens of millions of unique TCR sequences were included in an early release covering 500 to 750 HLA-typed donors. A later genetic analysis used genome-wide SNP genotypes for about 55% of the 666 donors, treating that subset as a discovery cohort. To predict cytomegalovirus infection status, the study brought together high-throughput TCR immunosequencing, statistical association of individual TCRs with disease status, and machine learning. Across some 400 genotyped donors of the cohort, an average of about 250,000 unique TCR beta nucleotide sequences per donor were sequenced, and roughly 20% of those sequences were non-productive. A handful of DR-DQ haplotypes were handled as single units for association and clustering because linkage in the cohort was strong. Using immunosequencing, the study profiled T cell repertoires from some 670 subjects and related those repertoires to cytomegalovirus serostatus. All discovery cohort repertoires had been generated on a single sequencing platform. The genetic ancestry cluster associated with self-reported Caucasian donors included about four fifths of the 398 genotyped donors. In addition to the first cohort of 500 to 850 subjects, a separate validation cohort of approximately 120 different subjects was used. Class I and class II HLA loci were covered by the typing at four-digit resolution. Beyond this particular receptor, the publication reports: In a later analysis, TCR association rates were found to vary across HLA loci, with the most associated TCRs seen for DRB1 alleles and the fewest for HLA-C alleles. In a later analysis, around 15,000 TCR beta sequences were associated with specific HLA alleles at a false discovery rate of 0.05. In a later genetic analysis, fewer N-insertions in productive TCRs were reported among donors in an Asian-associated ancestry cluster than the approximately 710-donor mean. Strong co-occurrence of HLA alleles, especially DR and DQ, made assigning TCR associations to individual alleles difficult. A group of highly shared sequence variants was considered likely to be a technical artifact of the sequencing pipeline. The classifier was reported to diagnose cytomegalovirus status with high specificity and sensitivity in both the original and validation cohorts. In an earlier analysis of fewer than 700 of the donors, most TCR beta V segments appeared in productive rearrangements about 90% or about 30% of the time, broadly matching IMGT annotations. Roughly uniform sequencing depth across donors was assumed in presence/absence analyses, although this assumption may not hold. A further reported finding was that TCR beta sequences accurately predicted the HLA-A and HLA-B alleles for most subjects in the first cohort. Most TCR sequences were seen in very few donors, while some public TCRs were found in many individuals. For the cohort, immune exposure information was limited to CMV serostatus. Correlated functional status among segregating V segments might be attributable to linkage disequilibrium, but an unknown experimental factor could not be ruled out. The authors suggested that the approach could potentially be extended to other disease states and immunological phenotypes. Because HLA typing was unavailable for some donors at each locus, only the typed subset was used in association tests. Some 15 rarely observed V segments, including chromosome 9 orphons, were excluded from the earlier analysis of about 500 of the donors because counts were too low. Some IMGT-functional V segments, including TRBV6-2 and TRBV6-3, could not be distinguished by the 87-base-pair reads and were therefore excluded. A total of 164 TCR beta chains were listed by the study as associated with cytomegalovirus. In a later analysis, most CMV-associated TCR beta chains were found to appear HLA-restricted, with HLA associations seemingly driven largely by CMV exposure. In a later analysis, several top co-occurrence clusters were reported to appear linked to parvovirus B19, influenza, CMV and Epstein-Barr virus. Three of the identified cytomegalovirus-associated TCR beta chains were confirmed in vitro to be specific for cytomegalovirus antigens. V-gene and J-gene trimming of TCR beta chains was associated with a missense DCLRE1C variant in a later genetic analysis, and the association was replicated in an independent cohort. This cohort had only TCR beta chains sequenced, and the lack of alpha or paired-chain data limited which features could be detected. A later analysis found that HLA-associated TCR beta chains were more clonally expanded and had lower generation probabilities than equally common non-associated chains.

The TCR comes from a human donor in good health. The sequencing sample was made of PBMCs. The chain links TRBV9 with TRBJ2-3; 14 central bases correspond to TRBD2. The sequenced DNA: TGTGCCAGCAGCTTGGGACTAGCGGGGGACCGAGATACGCAGTATTTT. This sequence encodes CASSLGLAGDRDTQYF.